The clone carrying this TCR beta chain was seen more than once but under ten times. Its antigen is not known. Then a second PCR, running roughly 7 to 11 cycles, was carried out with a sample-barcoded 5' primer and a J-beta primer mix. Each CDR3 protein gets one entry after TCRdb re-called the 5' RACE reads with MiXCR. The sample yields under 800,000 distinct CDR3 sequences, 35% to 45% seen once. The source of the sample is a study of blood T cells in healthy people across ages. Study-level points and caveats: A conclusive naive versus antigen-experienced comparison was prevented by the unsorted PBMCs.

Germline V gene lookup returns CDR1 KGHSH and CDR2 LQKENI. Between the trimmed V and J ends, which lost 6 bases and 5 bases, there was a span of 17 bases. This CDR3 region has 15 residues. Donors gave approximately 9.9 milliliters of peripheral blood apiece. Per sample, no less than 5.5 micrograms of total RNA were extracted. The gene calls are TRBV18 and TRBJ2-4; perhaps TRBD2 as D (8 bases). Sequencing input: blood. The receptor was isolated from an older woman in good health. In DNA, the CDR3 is TGTGCCAGCTCCCGGGAGGGGGCGGAGGAAAACATTCAGTACTTC. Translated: CASSREGAEENIQYF.